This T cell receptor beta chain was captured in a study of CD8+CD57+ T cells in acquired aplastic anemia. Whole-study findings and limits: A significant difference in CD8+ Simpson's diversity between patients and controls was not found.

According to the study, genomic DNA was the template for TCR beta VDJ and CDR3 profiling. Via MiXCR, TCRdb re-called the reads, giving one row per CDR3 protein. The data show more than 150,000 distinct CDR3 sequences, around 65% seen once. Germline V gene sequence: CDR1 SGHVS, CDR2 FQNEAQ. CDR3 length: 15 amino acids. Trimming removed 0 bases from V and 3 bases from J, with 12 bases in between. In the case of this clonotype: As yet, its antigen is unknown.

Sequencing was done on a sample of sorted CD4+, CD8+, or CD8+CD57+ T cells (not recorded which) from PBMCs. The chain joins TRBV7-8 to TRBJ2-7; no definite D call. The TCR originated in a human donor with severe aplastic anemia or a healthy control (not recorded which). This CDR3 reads CASSLALSGYYEQYF. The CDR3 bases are TGTGCCAGCAGCTTAGCGCTTTCAGGCTACTACGAGCAGTACTTC.